The next 19 T cell receptor beta chains were all read from a single sample in a study of identical twins (TCRdb year 2016). The library came from 5' RACE. Data came from an Illumina HiSeq 2000. TCRdb handled the public reads itself, with Q25 trimming in fastp and clone calling in MiXCR, and kept productive beta chains. Rows with a matching CDR3 protein are joined into one entry that keeps the most common DNA and genes. Here the sample has some 1,600,000 distinct CDR3 sequences; around 33% occur a single time. Jointly, the top ten make up roughly 0.3% of the sample. Specimen: cord blood. The source of these receptors is a newborn girl in good health.

The table lists this clonotype with a few counts. The chain uses TRBV12-3 or TRBV12-4 and TRBJ1-6; D gene uncertain. The V end lost 6 bases, the J end lost 1 base, and 10 bases lay between the germline ends. CDR3 size: 15 residues. CDR3 coding DNA: TGTGCCAGCAGCCTGACGGTATCCTATAATTCACCCCTCCACTTT. It encodes CASSLTVSYNSPLHF.

V gene TRBV25-1 combines with J gene TRBJ2-3, with 10 positions matching TRBD2. The J segment lost 0 bases and the V segment lost 4 bases, leaving 7 bases of the junction unmatched. This CDR3 contains 17 residues. The V gene's germline CDR1 is MGHDK and CDR2 SYGVNS. The CDR3 DNA is TGTGCCAGCAGTGGAACCGAGACTAGCGGGAGCACAGATACGCAGTATTTT. This codes for CASSGTETSGSTDTQYF.

This clonotype was seen more than once but under ten times. The CDR3: CASSGGTSGSLEQYF. The DNA of the CDR3 is TGTGCCAGCAGTGGTGGGACTAGCGGGAGCTTGGAGCAGTACTTC. The gene calls are TRBV2 and TRBJ2-7; 14 bases are a match to TRBD2. The CDR3 runs to 15 residues. V gave up 4 bases and J gave up 7 bases; unmatched junction bases: 6. Germline V gene data show CDR1 as SNHLY and CDR2 as FYNNEI.

Only a few counts were recorded for this clonotype. CDR3 sequence (DNA): TGTGCCAGCAGTTTGGGTCAGGACGGCTTCTATGGCTACACCTTC. The encoded protein is CASSLGQDGFYGYTF. This chain uses TRBV12-3 or TRBV12-4 with TRBJ1-2; D uncertain. The germline V and J ends were trimmed by 3 bases and 4 bases, with 15 bases remaining between them. CDR3 length: 15 amino acids.

This clonotype has a handful of counts. The V and J genes are TRBV6-6 and TRBJ2-5, with 8 nucleotides matching TRBD2. The V gene end was trimmed by 0 bases and the J gene end by 5 bases; junction bases not matched to a gene: 11. Germline CDR1 MNHNY, CDR2 SVGAGI (reference sequence). The CDR3 is 17 amino acids. CDR3 sequence: CASSYSRLAWKTETQYF. The CDR3 DNA is TGTGCCAGCAGTTACTCCCGACTAGCGTGGAAAACCGAGACCCAGTACTTC.

This clonotype was found a few times. The chain recombines TRBV20-1 with TRBJ2-4; the D gene is possibly TRBD1 (6 bases). The CDR3 is 15 amino acids. CDR1 is DFQATT and CDR2 is SNEGSKA in the germline V gene (reference sequence). V was trimmed by 0 bases and J by 0 bases, leaving 9 bases between them. CDR3 loop: CSARDYREAKNIQYF. The DNA for the CDR3 is TGCAGTGCTAGAGATTACAGGGAAGCCAAAAACATTCAGTACTTC.

The V call is TRBV10-3, the J call TRBJ2-2; tentative D call: TRBD1 (6 bases). In germline, CDR1 is ENHRY, CDR2 SYGVKD. The CDR3 loop spans 16 amino acids. Trimming stripped 4 bases from V and 0 bases from J, with 12 bases between. The CDR3 sequence is CAISVSAGANTGELFF. The CDR3 nucleotides are TGTGCCATCAGTGTTTCGGCAGGGGCGAACACCGGGGAGCTGTTTTTT.

This chain joins TRBV2 and TRBJ2-7; possible D gene TRBD1, 5 bases. V was cut by 6 bases and J by 3 bases, with 9 bases left in between. Germline V CDR1 and CDR2: SNHLY, FYNNEI. CDR3 length: 12 residues. As DNA, the CDR3 is TGTGCCAGCAGACAGGTACTCTACGAGCAGTACTTC. Translation gives CASRQVLYEQYF.

This chain connects TRBV25-1 to TRBJ2-5; 10 bases are a match to TRBD2. The CDR3 is 13 amino acids. Trimming cost V 7 bases and J 9 bases; bases outside gene matches: 8. Per germline, CDR1 MGHDK and CDR2 SYGVNS. This CDR3 reads CASNNWTSGPQYF. CDR3 coding DNA: TGTGCCAGCAATAACTGGACTAGCGGCCCCCAGTACTTC.

The chain recombines TRBV5-1 with TRBJ2-1; 9 bases are a match to TRBD1. CDR1 is SGHRS, CDR2 YFSETQ, per germline. Trimming took 0 bases from V and 8 from J; bases not matched to a gene: 6. The CDR3 is made up of 15 amino acids. The chain's CDR3 is CASSLAGQGLDEQFF. DNA for the CDR3: TGCGCCAGCAGCTTGGCGGGACAGGGTTTGGATGAGCAGTTCTTC. Together with reference TRBV5-1 and TRBJ2-1, the CDR3 gives the full variable domain: KAGVTQTPRYLIKTRGQQVTLSCSPISGHRSVSWYQQTPGQGLQFLFEYFSETQRNKGNFPGRFSGRQFSNSRSEMNVSTLELGDSALYLCASSLAGQGLDEQFFGPGTRLTVL.

This rearrangement joins TRBV2 to TRBJ2-7, with D possibly being TRBD1 (6 bases). This CDR3 is 15 amino acids long. V lost 4 bases and J 2 bases, leaving 15 bases between the germline ends. The germline V gene has CDR1 SNHLY and CDR2 FYNNEI. DNA of the CDR3: TGTGCCAGCAGTGGCGACAGGATCCTTACCTACGAGCAGTACTTC. Protein: CASSGDRILTYEQYF. The full variable domain, its missing parts supplied by reference TRBV2 and TRBJ2-7, is EPEVTQTPSHQVTQMGQEVILRCVPISNHLYFYWYRQILGQKVEFLVSFYNNEISEKSEIFDDQFSVERPDGSNFTLKIRSTKLEDSAMYFCASSGDRILTYEQYFGPGTRLTVT.

This clonotype was detected ten times or more. The chain carries TRBV27 and TRBJ2-3; TRBD2 agrees at 10 bases. Per germline, CDR1 MNHEY and CDR2 SMNVEV (reference sequence). This CDR3 contains 18 residues. With V trimmed by 4 bases and J by 9 bases, 19 bases remained unmatched. CDR3: CASSWSRSSGSGARTQYF. DNA of the CDR3: TGTGCCAGCAGTTGGTCTCGTTCTAGCGGGAGTGGGGCGCGGACGCAGTATTTT.

This clonotype was detected only a few times. The CDR3 nucleotides read TGTGCCAGCAGCCTCCTTTCAGGGGCCAAAAACATTCAGTACTTC. This translates into CASSLLSGAKNIQYF. This rearrangement joins TRBV3-1 to TRBJ2-4; tentative D call: TRBD1 (5 bases). V was trimmed by 4 bases and J by 1 base, leaving 11 bases between them. CDR3 size: 15 residues. Per germline, CDR1 LGHDT and CDR2 YNNKEL (reference sequence).

This clonotype was seen more than once but under ten times. The chain uses TRBV6-1 and TRBJ2-6, with TRBD2 as a possible D gene (5 bases). Looked up from germline, CDR1 is MNHNS and CDR2 is SASEGT. The CDR3 runs 15 residues. V dropped 8 bases and J dropped 0 bases, with 11 bases sitting between them. Here the CDR3 DNA reads TGTGCCAGCGAGCGGCAGTTCTCTGGGGCCAACGTCCTGACTTTC. Protein: CASERQFSGANVLTF.

This clonotype has more than one count but fewer than ten. CDR3 amino acids: CASSRMIYGYTF. CDR3 in DNA: TGTGCCAGCAGCAGGATGATCTATGGCTACACCTTC. The V call is TRBV6-2 or TRBV6-3, the J call TRBJ1-2, with no clear D. The germline gives CDR1 MNHEY, CDR2 SVGEGT. V shed 6 bases and J shed 4 bases, with 9 bases lying between them. The CDR3 totals 12 residues.

This clonotype was seen a few times. This chain joins TRBV10-3 and TRBJ1-6, with D possibly TRBD1 on 5 matching bases. V was shortened by 10 bases and J by 5 bases, with 15 bases between the two germline ends. This CDR3 comprises 14 residues. Germline V gives CDR1 ENHRY, CDR2 SYGVKD. The CDR3 DNA reads TGTGCCACCAAGTTGACAGATAATAATTCACCCCTCCACTTT. It is translated as CATKLTDNNSPLHF.

This clonotype was seen a handful of times. The rearrangement joins TRBV12-3 or TRBV12-4 to TRBJ2-3; TRBD2 agrees at 12 bases. The V gene end was trimmed by 6 bases and the J gene end by 7 bases; junction bases not matched to a gene: 20. The CDR3 totals 19 residues. Here the CDR3 reads CASRRGRLAGALVRNTQYF. The CDR3 DNA sequence: TGTGCCAGCAGGAGGGGGAGACTAGCGGGAGCACTTGTTCGGAATACGCAGTATTTT.

The chain recombines TRBV6-2 or TRBV6-3 with TRBJ2-7, with 8 nucleotides matching TRBD2. Trimming removed 5 bases from V and 2 bases from J; junction bases left unmatched: 8. Germline V gives CDR1 MNHEY, CDR2 SVGEGT. The CDR3 has 15 residues. Here the CDR3 DNA reads TGTGCCAGCAGTGTCTTAGCGGGACCGACCTACGAGCAGTACTTC. It is translated as CASSVLAGPTYEQYF.

The rearrangement links TRBV4-2 to TRBJ2-1; 7 positions match TRBD2. Germline V gene sequence: CDR1 LGHNA, CDR2 YNFKEQ. V gave up 1 base and J gave up 5 bases; unmatched junction bases: 2. This CDR3 comprises 14 residues. The CDR3 loop reads CASSQGTRDNEQFF. The CDR3 coding sequence is TGTGCCAGCAGCCAAGGGACTAGAGACAATGAGCAGTTCTTC.